The 14 T cell receptor beta chains presented below share a single source sample, sequenced in a study of control samples from healthy donors and cancer patients. The table came from immunoSEQ multiplex PCR; TCRdb's copy has only in-frame clones and leaves some out. The table records around 77,000 clones, roughly 92% of them present only once. Sequenced sample: blood. The receptors were sampled from an older woman in good health.

The chain combines TRBV7-9 with TRBJ1-4; 7 nucleotides align to TRBD1. This CDR3 has 15 residues. Per germline, CDR1 SEHNR and CDR2 FQNEAQ (reference sequence). V was clipped by 5 bases and J by 5 bases; unmatched bases: 8. CDR3 nucleotide sequence: TGTGCCAGCAGCCCCCAGGGACAGAGGAATGAAAAACTGTTTTTT. Translation gives CASSPQGQRNEKLFF.

The CDR3, as DNA: TGTGCCAGCAGTTGGTTGCGGGAGGTTTACAATGAGCAGTTCTTC. It yields the protein CASSWLREVYNEQFF. The V and J genes are TRBV6-2 or TRBV6-3 and TRBJ2-1; 8 nucleotides agree with TRBD2. V shed 4 bases, J shed 4 bases, and the junction held 6 bases outside the gene matches. The CDR3 contains 15 residues. Germline lookup yields CDR1 MNHEY and CDR2 SVGEGT.

The chain is built from TRBV7-9 and TRBJ2-5; TRBD2 is a possible D gene (5 bases). Trimming stripped 7 bases from V and 4 bases from J, with 13 bases between. The length of the CDR3 is 13 residues. Germline lookup yields CDR1 SEHNR and CDR2 FQNEAQ (reference sequence). The CDR3 DNA sequence: TGTGCCAGCACCCTACTAGTTCCAGAGACCCAGTACTTC. It yields the protein CASTLLVPETQYF. The full variable domain, its missing parts supplied by reference TRBV7-9 and TRBJ2-5, is DTGVSQNPRHKITKRGQNVTFRCDPISEHNRLYWYRQTLGQGPEFLTYFQNEAQLEKSRLLSDRFSAERPKGSFSTLEIQRTEQGDSAMYLCASTLLVPETQYFGPGTRLLVL.

The V and J genes are TRBV5-6 and TRBJ1-2; D not resolved. CDR1 SGHDT and CDR2 YYEEEE come from the germline V gene. The CDR3 sequence is 14 residues long. V gave up 4 bases and J gave up 1 base, with 11 bases separating them. CDR3 in amino acids: CASSPRGINYGYTF. CDR3 DNA: TGTGCCAGCAGCCCGAGAGGCATTAACTATGGCTACACCTTC.

This chain links TRBV25-1 with TRBJ1-2; weak D call: TRBD1 (6 bases). Trimming left V 1 base short and J 4 bases short, with 19 bases between. Germline V gene sequence: CDR1 MGHDK, CDR2 SYGVNS. This CDR3 region has 17 residues. CDR3 loop: CASSESAGRETGYGYTF. The CDR3 region has the DNA TGTGCCAGCAGTGAATCGGCGGGAAGAGAGACAGGCTATGGCTACACCTTC.

The rearrangement uses TRBV19 and TRBJ2-1; TRBD2 agrees at 11 bases. Per germline, CDR1 LNHDA and CDR2 SQIVND (reference sequence). Losses at the gene ends were 6 bases for V and 15 bases for J; bases not matched to a gene: 13. This CDR3 is built from 14 residues. The CDR3, as DNA: TGTGCCAGTAGAGCCGGGACTAGCGGAAGCTGGCTGTTCTTC. It codes for CASRAGTSGSWLFF.

The V call is TRBV3-1 (or the pseudogene TRBV3-2), the J call TRBJ2-1; D perhaps matches TRBD2 (6 bases). V lost 1 base to trimming and J lost 5 bases, with 12 bases between them. From germline, CDR1 is LGHDT and CDR2 YNNKEL (reference sequence). This CDR3 region has 15 residues. The CDR3 coding sequence is TGTGCCAGCAGCCAAGGGGTCCTAGCGCACAATGAGCAGTTCTTC. It translates to CASSQGVLAHNEQFF.

J is TRBJ1-5 and V is TRBV6-5; 9 nucleotides match TRBD1. This CDR3 has 13 residues. Losses at the gene ends were 6 bases for V and 5 bases for J; bases not matched to a gene: 2. Per germline, CDR1 MNHEY and CDR2 SVGAGI. CDR3 nucleotides: TGTGCCAGCAGACGGACAGGGGATCAGCCCCAGCATTTT. Protein sequence: CASRRTGDQPQHF.

The chain is built from TRBV6-5 and TRBJ1-1; 7 bases line up with TRBD1. The trim removed 4 bases at V and 3 bases at J, leaving 5 bases unmatched. This CDR3 is 14 amino acids long. Germline V gene lookup returns CDR1 MNHEY and CDR2 SVGAGI. CDR3 coding DNA: TGTGCCAGCAGTTCGGGACAGCCGTACACTGAAGCTTTCTTT. Amino acid sequence: CASSSGQPYTEAFF.

The CDR3 is CASSVLPGGGTGELFF. In DNA form, the CDR3 reads TGTGCCAGCAGCGTCCTCCCTGGGGGGGGAACCGGGGAGCTGTTTTTT. This chain uses TRBV9 with TRBJ2-2, with TRBD2 matching 7 bases. V gave up 2 bases and J gave up 5 bases; unmatched junction bases: 9. The CDR3 totals 16 residues. In germline, CDR1 is SGDLS, CDR2 YYNGEE.

The chain combines TRBV15 with TRBJ1-5; D is ambiguous. Germline CDR1 and CDR2: LNHNV and YYDKDF (reference sequence). The CDR3 has 13 amino acids. Trimming removed 0 bases at V and 7 bases at J, with 7 bases between. CDR3 sequence: CATSRDGMQPQHF. The CDR3 region has the DNA TGTGCCACCAGCAGAGATGGGATGCAGCCCCAGCATTTT.

The chain couples TRBV6-1 to TRBJ2-7, with 8 bases aligning to TRBD2. Germline V gives CDR1 MNHNS, CDR2 SASEGT. This CDR3 has 15 amino acids. After removal of 1 base from V and 4 bases from J, the junction contained 6 bases not matched to a gene. This chain's CDR3 is CASSEGFSGKYEQYF. CDR3 nucleotides: TGTGCCAGCAGTGAAGGGTTTAGCGGGAAATACGAGCAGTACTTC.

The rearrangement links TRBV28 to TRBJ2-7; no definite D call. This CDR3 spans 16 amino acids. Germline loops: CDR1 MDHEN, CDR2 SYDVKM. The V end was cut by 6 bases, the J end by 2 bases, with 20 bases between. The CDR3 bases are TGTGCCAGCAGAAACCCGCGGTCTATGCGAACCTACGAGCAGTACTTC. This sequence encodes CASRNPRSMRTYEQYF.

The chain joins TRBV3-1 (or the pseudogene TRBV3-2) to TRBJ2-1; no clear D. This CDR3 is built from 12 residues. Trimming stripped 0 bases from V and 11 bases from J, with 8 bases between. In germline, CDR1 is LGHDT, CDR2 YNNKEL (reference sequence). The CDR3 loop is CASSQEVRKQFF. The CDR3 DNA is TGTGCCAGCAGCCAAGAGGTGCGGAAGCAGTTCTTC.